The 22 T cell receptor beta chains given below trace back to one sample, sequenced in a study of blood T cells in healthy people across ages. Sample-barcoded 5' priming and a J-beta primer mix drove a second PCR of 7 to 11 cycles. TCRdb re-called the 5' RACE reads with MiXCR, one entry per CDR3 protein. The sample lists fewer than 750,000 distinct CDR3 sequences; about 50% were seen once. The sequencing input was blood. These receptor sequences come from a woman aged 80 or over in good health.

The chain employs TRBV30 and TRBJ1-6; 9 bases align to TRBD1. Germline V gives CDR1 GTSNPN, CDR2 SVGIG (reference sequence). The CDR3 covers 15 residues. With 3 bases clipped from V and 9 bases from J, the junction kept 9 bases outside the gene matches. CDR3 sequence reads: CAWRTLDRGFSPLHF. For the CDR3, the DNA is TGTGCCTGGAGGACCTTGGACAGGGGTTTTTCACCCCTCCACTTT.

A word on this clonotype: This may stem from a read error, because a much larger clone lies one nucleotide away. The V and J genes are TRBV6-6 and TRBJ2-1, with 7 bases lining up with TRBD2. Trimming at V came to 6 bases and at J to 5 bases, leaving 7 bases not matched to a gene. CDR3 length equals 14 residues. CDR1 and CDR2 from the germline V gene are MNHNY and SVGAGI (reference sequence). CDR3 residues: CASRGGAVHNEQFF. The DNA of the CDR3 is TGTGCCAGCAGGGGAGGGGCAGTCCACAATGAGCAGTTCTTC.

On this clonotype itself: A read error may explain this, as a much larger clone is one base away. The rearrangement uses TRBV9 and TRBJ2-7; tentative D call: TRBD2 (6 bases). Matching the DNA end better, TRBJ2-5 makes the J call doubtful. The CDR3 is made up of 14 amino acids. From germline, CDR1 is SGDLS and CDR2 YYNGEE. Written as DNA, the CDR3 is TGTACCAGCAGCCCTCGGCCGGGAGAAGAGACCCAGTACTTC. This encodes CTSSPRPGEETQYF.

In the case of this clonotype: Possible read error: a much larger clone is one base away. The J gene is TRBJ2-1, the V gene TRBV20-1, with 8 bases lining up with TRBD2. The CDR3 length is 15 residues. CDR1 is DFQATT, CDR2 SNEGSKA, per germline (reference sequence). The junction had 9 bases not matched to a gene; V was cut back by 0 bases and J by 8 bases. The CDR3 coding sequence is TGCAGTGCTAGAGATCGAGGGCGGGGGGAGGATGAGCAGTTCTTC. It encodes CSARDRGRGEDEQFF.

V and J are TRBV6-1 and TRBJ2-5, with 10 bases matching TRBD1. The junction had 15 bases not matched to a gene; V was cut back by 9 bases and J by 11 bases. The CDR3 consists of 14 residues. Germline loops: CDR1 MNHNS, CDR2 SASEGT. CDR3 coding DNA: TGTGCCAGTCCGAGACAGGGGGCGCAAAATGAGCAGTACTTC. Its translation is CASPRQGAQNEQYF.

There are many counts of this clonotype. The rearrangement uses TRBV15 and TRBJ2-7; 12 bases map to TRBD2. Germline V gene sequence: CDR1 LNHNV, CDR2 YYDKDF (reference sequence). After removal of 8 bases from V and 4 bases from J, the junction contained 9 bases not matched to a gene. The CDR3 is made up of 15 amino acids. The DNA of the CDR3 is TGTGCCACCGGGAAACTAGCGGGAGGTCTGTACGAGCAGTACTTC. Encoded protein: CATGKLAGGLYEQYF. The whole variable domain, filled in from reference TRBV15 and TRBJ2-7, reads DAMVIQNPRYQVTQFGKPVTLSCSQTLNHNVMYWYQQKSSQAPKLLFHYYDKDFNNEADTPDNFQSRRPNTSFCFLDIRSPGLGDTAMYLCATGKLAGGLYEQYFGPGTRLTVT.

Note on this clonotype: One end of the junction is discordant with germline, which a read error may explain. This chain connects TRBV7-2 to TRBJ2-1; the D gene is possibly TRBD1 (6 bases). The CDR3 is 13 amino acids. Germline loops: CDR1 SGHTA, CDR2 FQGNSA. The DNA for the CDR3 is TGTGCCAGCAGCGGACAGACCCCCAATGAGCAGTTATTC. It specifies CASSGQTPNEQLF.

The rearrangement joins TRBV13 to TRBJ2-1, with TRBD2 matching 7 bases. This CDR3 region has 15 residues. Germline-derived CDR1 and CDR2 are PRHDT and FYEKMQ (reference sequence). V lost 0 bases to trimming and J lost 8 bases; unmatched junction nucleotides: 7. CDR3 residues: CASSLGRTSPYEQFF. The DNA of the CDR3 is TGTGCCAGCAGCTTAGGCCGGACTAGTCCCTATGAGCAGTTCTTC.

This clonotype has just a few counts. The chain links TRBV28 to TRBJ2-3; D not resolved. The V gene lost 3 bases and the J gene lost 4 bases, with 8 bases spanning the gap. CDR1 is MDHEN, CDR2 SYDVKM, per germline. The CDR3 contains 13 residues. CDR3 residues: CASSFQDADTQYF. CDR3 coding DNA: TGTGCCAGCAGTTTTCAGGACGCAGATACGCAGTATTTT. The full variable domain, its missing parts supplied by reference TRBV28 and TRBJ2-3, is DVKVTQSSRYLVKRTGEKVFLECVQDMDHENMFWYRQDPGLGLRLIYFSYDVKMKEKGDIPEGYSVSREKKERFSLILESASTNQTSMYLCASSFQDADTQYFGPGTRLTVL.

Many counts were recorded for this clonotype. This chain links TRBV5-1 with TRBJ2-3; TRBD2 aligns across 8 bases. V shed 2 bases and J 1 base; nucleotides not matched to a gene: 15. Germline lookup yields CDR1 SGHRS and CDR2 YFSETQ. The CDR3 loop spans 19 amino acids. The CDR3, as DNA: TGCGCCAGCAGCTTCCAGAGACTAGCGTGGGGGTCGGGCACAGATACGCAGTATTTT. Translating it yields CASSFQRLAWGSGTDTQYF.

This clonotype was seen ten or more times. This chain's CDR3 is CASSFGTSGPPYTDTQYF. The CDR3 coding sequence is TGCGCCAGCAGCTTTGGGACTAGCGGACCCCCTTACACAGATACGCAGTATTTT. V and J are TRBV5-1 and TRBJ2-3, with 11 positions matching TRBD2. The CDR3 contains 18 residues. Germline V gene lookup returns CDR1 SGHRS and CDR2 YFSETQ. The V and J ends lost 2 bases and 2 bases, in that order; junction bases with no gene match: 10.

The V gene is TRBV30, the J gene TRBJ2-7, with a weak D call TRBD2 (5 bases). Germline-derived CDR1 and CDR2 are GTSNPN and SVGIG (reference sequence). Deletions cut 4 bases from V and 6 bases from J, with 10 bases between. The CDR3 extends over 11 amino acids. CDR3 protein: CAWTGGFEQYF. The DNA for the CDR3 is TGTGCCTGGACCGGAGGTTTCGAGCAGTACTTC.

The chain employs TRBV2 and TRBJ2-5, with D tentatively TRBD1 (5 bases). Near its end, the DNA agrees better with TRBJ2-7, so the J call may be wrong. Germline CDR1 is SNHLY and CDR2 is FYNNEI. The CDR3 runs to 15 residues. CDR3 nucleotide sequence: TGTGCCAGCAGACCCCCCAGGGCGAGAAACTACGAGCAGTACTTC. It specifies CASRPPRARNYEQYF.

This clonotype has ten or more counts. V gene TRBV24-1 combines with J gene TRBJ1-2, with a tentative D call TRBD1 (6 bases). CDR3 length: 11 residues. Deletions cut 10 bases from V and 2 bases from J, with 7 bases between. Germline-derived CDR1 and CDR2 are KGHDR and SFDVKD. The CDR3: CATGANYGYTF. The CDR3 DNA follows: TGTGCCACGGGGGCAAACTATGGCTACACCTTC.

This sequence joins TRBV7-2 and TRBJ2-7, with 7 bases identical to TRBD1. This CDR3 spans 13 amino acids. CDR1 SGHTA and CDR2 FQGNSA come from the germline V gene. V shed 4 bases, J shed 7 bases, and the junction held 7 bases outside the gene matches. CDR3 bases: TGTGCCAGCAGCTCGACAGGGTTGGAGGAGCAGTACTTC. Translated: CASSSTGLEEQYF.

Comment on this clonotype: This may be a read error: a much more frequent sequence differs by one nucleotide. The J gene is TRBJ2-1, the V gene TRBV3-1; 13 positions agree with TRBD2. The V segment lost 1 base and the J segment 11 bases; nucleotides outside the gene matches: 8. CDR1 is LGHDT and CDR2 is YNNKEL in the germline V gene (reference sequence). This CDR3 spans 16 amino acids. The chain's CDR3 is CASSQVTSGGGAKQFF. The CDR3 DNA follows: TGTGCCAGCAGCCAAGTCACTAGCGGGGGGGGTGCTAAGCAGTTCTTC.

The table lists this clonotype with many counts. The chain links TRBV2 to TRBJ1-2; D might be TRBD1 (5 bases). CDR3 size: 14 residues. The germline V gene has CDR1 SNHLY and CDR2 FYNNEI. The V end was cut by 7 bases, the J end by 0 bases, with 12 bases between. The CDR3 here is CASNRQLTNYGYTF. CDR3 in DNA: TGTGCCAGCAACCGACAGCTCACTAACTATGGCTACACCTTC.

There are a few counts of this clonotype. The genes are TRBV10-3 and TRBJ2-4, with TRBD2 matching 11 bases. CDR1 is ENHRY and CDR2 is SYGVKD in the germline V gene. V was pared by 6 bases and J by 0 bases, with 7 bases of the junction left unmatched. The length of the CDR3 is 17 residues. CDR3 region: CAIRTSGIFLAKNIQYF. CDR3 DNA sequence: TGTGCCATCAGGACTAGCGGGATCTTTCTAGCCAAAAACATTCAGTACTTC.

As concerns this clonotype: At one end the junction does not follow the germline gene, possibly because of a read error. The chain employs TRBV5-1 and TRBJ1-4; D unresolved. The V gene's germline CDR1 is SGHRS and CDR2 YFSETQ. There are 14 residues in the CDR3. The CDR3 here is CASSLVASNEELFF. CDR3 DNA: TGCGCCAGCAGCTTGGTGGCCTCAAATGAAGAACTGTTTTTT.

With regard to this clonotype: A read error may be the cause here, since a much bigger clone is one base away. V gene TRBV6-5 combines with J gene TRBJ2-5; 13 nucleotides match TRBD2. Germline CDR1 is MNHEY and CDR2 is SVGAGI. V gave up 7 bases and J gave up 11 bases; unmatched junction bases: 10. The CDR3 is 14 residues long. CDR3 protein: CASKLAGGWDEQYF. The CDR3 DNA follows: TGTGCCAGCAAACTAGCGGGAGGGTGGGATGAGCAGTACTTC.

The gene calls are TRBV12-3 or TRBV12-4 and TRBJ2-7; tentative D call: TRBD2 (7 bases). The J call is in doubt because the DNA end fits TRBJ2-5 better. This CDR3 region has 13 residues. The CDR3 DNA is TGTGCCAGCAATGGGGGGGGCAGAGAGACCCAGTACTTC. Protein sequence: CASNGGGRETQYF.

This clonotype was recorded many times. The chain combines TRBV10-3 with TRBJ2-1, with a possible D match to TRBD1 (6 bases). CDR1 is ENHRY, CDR2 SYGVKD, per germline. This CDR3 is built from 16 residues. Trimming removed 3 bases at V and 0 bases at J, with 12 bases between. CDR3 residues: CAISEGQLPSYNEQFF. The CDR3 bases are TGTGCCATCAGTGAAGGACAGCTGCCCTCCTACAATGAGCAGTTCTTC.